The rows below give T cell receptor beta chains drawn from one sample of a study of blood T cells in healthy people across ages. TCRdb itself ran the 5' RACE reads through MiXCR, one entry per CDR3 protein. The sample yields approximately 760,000 distinct CDR3 sequences, 25% seen once. The sample was also linked to a second study, of T cells of mothers and their children.

Sequenced sample: blood. The receptors derive from a boy aged 5-17 years in good health. The CDR3 runs from the conserved cysteine through the conserved F or W. Rows give clone size only sometimes, using once, few, many, or a class for an expanded clone.

V gene	clone size	J gene	CDR3 protein
TRBV11-2	.	TRBJ2-1	CASDEGDNEQFF
TRBV11-1	few	TRBJ2-5	CASSSGSLTGTREFF
TRBV5-1	.	TRBJ2-5	CASSLAAAGLGETQYF
TRBV5-1	few	TRBJ2-2	CASSFNIGELFF
TRBV5-6	.	TRBJ2-1	CASSWDASGVYNEQFF
TRBV27	.	.	CASSSGLGDPYEQYF
TRBV12-3/TRBV12-4	.	TRBJ1-1	CASSRGGWRTTEAFF
TRBV28	.	.	CASRRTINEQFF
TRBV29-1	.	TRBJ2-3	CSVGGQGGPDTQYF
TRBV5-1	once	TRBJ1-5	CASSLGIPEYSNQPQHF
TRBV6-1	.	TRBJ2-7	CASSESRLSYEQYF
TRBV7-3	.	TRBJ1-1	CASSFSGAETEAFF
TRBV9	.	TRBJ2-5	CASSAGTGAIQETQYF
TRBV12-3/TRBV12-4	.	TRBJ1-2	CASRGPGVGNYGYTF
TRBV28	.	.	CASYGGRKDGTQYF
TRBV4-3	.	TRBJ1-1	CASSQGGGTGRTEAFF
TRBV6-2/TRBV6-3	few	TRBJ2-5	CASSYDSRRGGLEETQYF
TRBV10-3	.	.	CAISEVGAAYEQYF
TRBV28	.	TRBJ1-2	CASSLSGFDYGYTF
TRBV7-2	few	TRBJ2-7	CASSLYQGDSYEQYF
TRBV20-1	few	TRBJ2-1	CSATVSSQRGNEQFF
TRBV7-2	few	TRBJ1-6	CASSSTVGNSPLHF
TRBV4-3	.	TRBJ2-3	CASSPEGVDTDTQYF
TRBV20-1	few	TRBJ2-5	CSALPGTSGRQETQYF
TRBV7-2	few	TRBJ2-1	CASSLELAGANYNEQFF
TRBV12-3/TRBV12-4	few	TRBJ1-5	CASSLIPKGAGYSNQPQHF
TRBV12-3/TRBV12-4	.	.	CASRLAGGPVNEQFF
TRBV7-8	few	TRBJ2-6	CASSLPRGHGANVLTF
TRBV5-6	.	TRBJ2-7	CASSLAASQRGQYF
TRBV9	.	TRBJ1-2	CASSVGQEINRYTF
TRBV12-3/TRBV12-4	.	TRBJ2-5	CASSSGGGAETQYF
TRBV6-1	few	TRBJ2-5	CASRGQPLQETQYF
TRBV24-1	few	TRBJ1-5	CATSDFSNQPQHF
TRBV7-2	.	TRBJ2-5	CASTLGGTVGETQYF
TRBV28	few	TRBJ2-5	CASSIPGQGPQYF
TRBV10-3	few	TRBJ2-1	CAISEEWTGPDEQFF
TRBV20-1	few	TRBJ2-5	CSVLGYSRGQETQYF
TRBV3-1	few	TRBJ2-5	CASSQDLPSGGEETQYF
TRBV4-3	few	TRBJ1-1	CASSQDDRYTEAFF
TRBV13	.	TRBJ2-1	CASSTWTGLYNEQFF
TRBV28	few	TRBJ1-5	CASSFSRSNQPQHF
TRBV18	few	TRBJ2-7	CASSPYISNIPYF